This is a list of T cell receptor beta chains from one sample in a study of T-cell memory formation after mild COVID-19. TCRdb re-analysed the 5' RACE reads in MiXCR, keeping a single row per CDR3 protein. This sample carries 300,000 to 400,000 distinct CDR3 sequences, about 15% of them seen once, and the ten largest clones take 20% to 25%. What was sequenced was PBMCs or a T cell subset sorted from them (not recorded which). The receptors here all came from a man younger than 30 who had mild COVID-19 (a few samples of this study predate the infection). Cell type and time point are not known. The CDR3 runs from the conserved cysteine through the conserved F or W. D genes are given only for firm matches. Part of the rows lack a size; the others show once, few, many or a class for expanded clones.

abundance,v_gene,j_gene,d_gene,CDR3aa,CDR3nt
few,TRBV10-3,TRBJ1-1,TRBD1,CAITEGQLNTEAFF,TGTGCCATCACCGAGGGACAGCTAAACACTGAAGCTTTCTTT
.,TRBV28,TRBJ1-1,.,CAIKGRANTEAFF,TGTGCCATTAAGGGGCGTGCAAACACTGAAGCTTTCTTT
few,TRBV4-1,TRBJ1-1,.,CASRSGFTEAFF,TGCGCCAGCAGATCAGGATTCACTGAAGCTTTCTTT
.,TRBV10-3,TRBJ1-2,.,CAISEKGSYGYTF,TGTGCCATCAGTGAGAAGGGCAGCTATGGCTACACCTTC
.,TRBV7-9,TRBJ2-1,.,CASSLEGPAGEQFF,TGTGCCAGCAGCTTAGAGGGACCGGCCGGTGAGCAGTTCTTC
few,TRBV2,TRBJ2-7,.,CASSSGIGASSYEQYF,TGTGCCAGCAGTTCAGGGATTGGGGCTAGCTCCTACGAGCAGTACTTC
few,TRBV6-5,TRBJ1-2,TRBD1,CASSEPGQGFYGYTF,TGTGCCAGCAGTGAGCCGGGACAGGGGTTCTATGGCTACACCTTC
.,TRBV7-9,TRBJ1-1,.,CASTGVHTEAFF,TGTGCCAGCACGGGGGTCCACACTGAAGCTTTCTTT
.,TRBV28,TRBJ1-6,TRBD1,CASSPPDRVSPLHF,TGTGCCAGCAGTCCCCCGGACAGGGTTTCACCCCTCCACTTT
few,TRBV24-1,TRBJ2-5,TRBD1,CATSPGTGVLETQYF,TGTGCCACCAGTCCCGGGACAGGGGTCCTAGAGACCCAGTACTTC
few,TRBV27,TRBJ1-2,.,CASSFGRIYGYTF,TGTGCCAGCAGTTTCGGGAGAATCTATGGCTACACCTTC
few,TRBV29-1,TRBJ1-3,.,CSVNPSGTSGNTIYF,TGCAGCGTTAACCCGTCAGGGACCTCTGGAAACACCATATATTTT
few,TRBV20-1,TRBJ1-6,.,CSARSLEVGSPLHF,TGCAGTGCTAGATCACTGGAGGTGGGTTCACCCCTCCACTTT